The entry that follows covers one TCR beta chain sequence. Looked up from germline, CDR1 is LGHNA and CDR2 is YSLEER. The CDR3 covers 14 residues. V dropped 4 bases and J dropped 5 bases, with 14 bases sitting between them. This table comes from immunoSEQ multiplex PCR, and its TCRdb copy is limited to in-frame clones, with some not included. The table records around 130,000 clones, 65% to 85% of them present only once. The Seattle patients joined while their infection was active and were tracked longitudinally afterward. This specimen belongs to a study of blood T cell repertoires in COVID-19. About the research overall: The samples span acute and convalescent COVID-19 from the United States, Italy and Spain. T cells, B-cell-depleted T cells, or PBMCs provided the cDNA or gDNA that served as material.

Sequencing input: peripheral blood. The sequence was collected from a young man with COVID-19, enrolled during active disease. The chain combines TRBV4-3 with TRBJ2-5, with a possible D match to TRBD2 (6 bases). The CDR3 spells CASSPSLARETQYF. DNA for the CDR3: TGCGCCAGCAGCCCCTCCCTAGCGCGGGAGACCCAGTACTTC.